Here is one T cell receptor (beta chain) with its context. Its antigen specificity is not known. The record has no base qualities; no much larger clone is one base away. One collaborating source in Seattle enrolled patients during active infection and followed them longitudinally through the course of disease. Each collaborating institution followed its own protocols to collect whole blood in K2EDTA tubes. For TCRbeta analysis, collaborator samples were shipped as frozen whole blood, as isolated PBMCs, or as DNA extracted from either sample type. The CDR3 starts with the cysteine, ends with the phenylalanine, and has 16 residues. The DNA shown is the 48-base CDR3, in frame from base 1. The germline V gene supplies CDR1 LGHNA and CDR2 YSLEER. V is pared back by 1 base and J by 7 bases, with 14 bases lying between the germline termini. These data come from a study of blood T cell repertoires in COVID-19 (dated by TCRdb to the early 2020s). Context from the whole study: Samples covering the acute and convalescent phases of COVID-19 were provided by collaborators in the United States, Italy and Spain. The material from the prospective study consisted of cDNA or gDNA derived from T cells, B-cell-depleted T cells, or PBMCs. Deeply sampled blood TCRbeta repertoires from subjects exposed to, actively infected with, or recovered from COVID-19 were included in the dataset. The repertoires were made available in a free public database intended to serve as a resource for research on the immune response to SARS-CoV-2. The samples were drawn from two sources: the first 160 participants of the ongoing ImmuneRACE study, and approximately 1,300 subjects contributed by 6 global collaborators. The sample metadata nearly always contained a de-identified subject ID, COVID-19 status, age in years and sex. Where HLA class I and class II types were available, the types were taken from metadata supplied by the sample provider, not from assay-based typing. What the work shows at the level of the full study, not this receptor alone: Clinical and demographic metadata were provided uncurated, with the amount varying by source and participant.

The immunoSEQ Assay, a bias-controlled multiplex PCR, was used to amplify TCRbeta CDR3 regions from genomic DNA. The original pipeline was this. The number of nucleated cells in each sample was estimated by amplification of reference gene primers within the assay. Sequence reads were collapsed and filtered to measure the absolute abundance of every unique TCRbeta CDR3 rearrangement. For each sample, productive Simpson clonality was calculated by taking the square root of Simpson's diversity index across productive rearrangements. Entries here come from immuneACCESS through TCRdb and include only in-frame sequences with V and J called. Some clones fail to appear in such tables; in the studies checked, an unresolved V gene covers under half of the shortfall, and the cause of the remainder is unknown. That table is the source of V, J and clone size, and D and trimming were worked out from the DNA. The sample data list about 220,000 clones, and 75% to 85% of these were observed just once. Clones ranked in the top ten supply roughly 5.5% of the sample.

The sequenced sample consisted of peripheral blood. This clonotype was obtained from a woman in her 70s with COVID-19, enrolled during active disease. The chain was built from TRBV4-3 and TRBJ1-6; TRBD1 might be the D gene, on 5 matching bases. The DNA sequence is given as TGCGCCAGCAGCCAAGGGACGACAGTGGGAAATTCACCCCTCCACTTT. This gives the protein CASSQGTTVGNSPLHF.